These 27 T cell receptor beta chains originate from one sample sequenced in a study of cytomegalovirus exposure and HLA in healthy donors. PCR amplification relied on 60 Vbeta primers (plus 13 Jbeta primers). Some clones are missing from TCRdb's copy, which holds only in-frame ones; the method was immunoSEQ multiplex PCR. Of some 200,000 clones listed, approximately 82% are singletons. Sequenced sample: PBMCs. The receptors derive from a woman aged 25 to 39 in good health and CMV-seronegative.

The chain recombines TRBV6-1 with TRBJ1-1, with D possibly matching TRBD1 (5 bases). V lost 8 bases, J lost 0 bases, and 13 bases lay in between. Germline CDR1 reads MNHNS; CDR2 reads SASEGT. The CDR3 is made up of 14 amino acids. The CDR3 sequence: CASGGGVMNTEAFF. In nucleotides, the CDR3 is TGTGCCAGCGGGGGAGGGGTTATGAACACTGAAGCTTTCTTT.

The CDR3 DNA follows: TGTGCCAGCAGTACAAACCCAGGGTGGCAGTACTTC. This codes for CASSTNPGWQYF. The chain couples TRBV28 to TRBJ2-5, with D maybe TRBD1 (5 bases). CDR1 and CDR2 (germline): MDHEN, SYDVKM. V was clipped by 5 bases and J by 11 bases, with 15 bases between them. The CDR3 runs 12 residues.

CDR3 protein: CASSPTTGGDIQYF. In DNA form, the CDR3 reads TGTGCCAGCAGCCCAACGACAGGGGGGGACATTCAGTACTTC. This rearrangement joins TRBV14 to TRBJ2-4; 9 bases are a match to TRBD1. In germline, CDR1 is SGHDN, CDR2 FVKESK. With 4 bases clipped from V and 8 bases from J, the junction kept 6 bases outside the gene matches. This CDR3 region has 14 residues.

This clone was observed a few times. This sequence joins TRBV28 and TRBJ2-7; possible D gene TRBD1, 6 bases. Per germline, CDR1 MDHEN and CDR2 SYDVKM. Trimming took off 3 bases at V and 3 bases at J, with 12 bases between the two ends. The length of the CDR3 is 14 residues. The CDR3 loop reads CASSLAGTNYEQYF. For the CDR3, the DNA is TGTGCCAGCAGTTTGGCAGGGACAAACTACGAGCAGTACTTC. Based on the CDR3 plus reference TRBV28 and TRBJ2-7, the full variable domain is DVKVTQSSRYLVKRTGEKVFLECVQDMDHENMFWYRQDPGLGLRLIYFSYDVKMKEKGDIPEGYSVSREKKERFSLILESASTNQTSMYLCASSLAGTNYEQYFGPGTRLTVT.

The chain links TRBV7-9 to TRBJ1-6; a possible D gene is TRBD1 (5 bases). CDR3 length: 16 amino acids. Germline CDR1 reads SEHNR; CDR2 reads FQNEAQ (reference sequence). V lost 5 bases and J lost 2, with 13 bases in between. CDR3 sequence (DNA): TGTGCCAGCAGCCAGGCGGGGGATCCCTATAATTCACCCCTCCACTTT. This sequence encodes CASSQAGDPYNSPLHF.

The genes are TRBV5-1 and TRBJ2-3; D is unresolved. Per the germline V gene, CDR1 is SGHRS and CDR2 is YFSETQ. The V and J ends lost 4 bases and 3 bases respectively, with 12 bases between them. The CDR3 covers 14 residues. The CDR3 DNA reads as TGCGCCAGCAGCCTTTGGTCCGGGACAGATACGCAGTATTTT. This gives the protein CASSLWSGTDTQYF.

This chain joins TRBV28 and TRBJ1-5, with 10 bases fitting TRBD1. CDR1 is MDHEN and CDR2 is SYDVKM in the germline V gene. This CDR3 region has 15 residues. Trimming cost V 5 bases and J 7 bases; bases outside gene matches: 8. CDR3 DNA sequence: TGTGCCAGCAGTACCCCCGGGACAGGGGAACAGCCCCAGCATTTT. This gives the protein CASSTPGTGEQPQHF.

The chain has TRBV18 and TRBJ2-7, with 10 bases aligning to TRBD1. Losses at the gene ends were 2 bases for V and 2 bases for J; bases not matched to a gene: 6. CDR1 KGHSH and CDR2 LQKENI come from the germline V gene. The CDR3 consists of 16 residues. As DNA, the CDR3 is TGTGCCAGCTCACCAGCGGGGGGACAGGGGACCTACGAGCAGTACTTC. This translates into CASSPAGGQGTYEQYF.

This clone has just a few counts. The rearrangement links TRBV30 to TRBJ2-1; perhaps TRBD1 as D (6 bases). The length of the CDR3 is 15 residues. Germline CDR1 is GTSNPN and CDR2 is SVGIG (reference sequence). Trimming removed 2 bases from V and 7 bases from J, with 18 bases in between. This CDR3 is CAWSIIQGKRNEQFF. The CDR3 coding sequence is TGTGCCTGGAGTATTATACAGGGAAAGAGGAATGAGCAGTTCTTC.

This sequence joins TRBV7-9 and TRBJ2-1; 10 bases fit TRBD2. V gave up 0 bases and J gave up 7 bases; unmatched junction bases: 0. This CDR3 has 14 residues. CDR1 is SEHNR and CDR2 is FQNEAQ in the germline V gene (reference sequence). This CDR3 is CASSLATSGNEQFF. For the CDR3, the DNA is TGTGCCAGCAGCTTAGCGACTAGCGGGAATGAGCAGTTCTTC.

The chain combines TRBV21-1 with TRBJ2-2; no check of the table's D call, TRBD1, against the DNA was made. TRBV21-1 is shown as a pseudogene. The CDR3 extends over 13 amino acids. The DNA of the CDR3 is TGTGCCAGCCTCAGGGGAAGTACCGGGGAGCTGTTTTTT. Residues: CASLRGSTGELFF.

The V and J genes are TRBV27 and TRBJ2-3, with TRBD2 matching over 8 bases. J was trimmed by 5 bases and V by 5 bases; bases with no gene match: 9. The germline CDR1 and CDR2 sequences are MNHEY and SMNVEV (reference sequence). The CDR3 has 15 amino acids. Here the CDR3 reads CASSHLVAGGDTQYF. As DNA, the CDR3 is TGTGCCAGCAGTCACCTCGTGGCGGGAGGAGATACGCAGTATTTT.

This chain connects TRBV2 to TRBJ2-5; D is perhaps TRBD1 (5 bases). This CDR3 has 13 amino acids. V lost 4 bases, J lost 5 bases, and 11 bases lay in between. Germline CDR1 SNHLY, CDR2 FYNNEI. CDR3 residues: CASSVVGAETQYF. As DNA, the CDR3 is TGTGCCAGCAGTGTTGTTGGGGCGGAGACCCAGTACTTC.

The gene calls are TRBV15 and TRBJ2-6; D not certain. This CDR3 has 14 amino acids. The ends were cut back, 4 bases at V and 9 bases at J, with 13 bases in the middle. In germline, CDR1 is LNHNV, CDR2 YYDKDF (reference sequence). The CDR3 loop is CATSTYPSLNVLTF. The CDR3 nucleotides read TGTGCCACCAGCACGTACCCGAGCCTCAACGTCCTGACTTTC.

The chain employs TRBV14 and TRBJ1-1; D gene unclear. The CDR3 is made up of 14 amino acids. Per germline, CDR1 SGHDN and CDR2 FVKESK. V shed 4 bases and J shed 3 bases, with 12 bases lying between them. The CDR3 bases are TGTGCCAGCAGCCCCACGGTGGAGTACACTGAAGCTTTCTTT. Translating it yields CASSPTVEYTEAFF. Together with reference TRBV14 and TRBJ1-1, the CDR3 gives the full variable domain: EAGVTQFPSHSVIEKGQTVTLRCDPISGHDNLYWYRRVMGKEIKFLLHFVKESKQDESGMPNNRFLAERTGGTYSTLKVQPAELEDSGVYFCASSPTVEYTEAFFGQGTRLTVV.

A few counts support this clone. This sequence joins TRBV5-1 and TRBJ2-2, with 9 bases identical to TRBD1. The CDR3 covers 16 residues. V dropped 1 base and J dropped 6; count of bases not matched to a gene: 7. The germline V gene has CDR1 SGHRS and CDR2 YFSETQ. The CDR3 coding sequence is TGCGCCAGCAGCTTGTCCGGGACAGGGACAGCCGGGGAGCTGTTTTTT. Translation: CASSLSGTGTAGELFF.

The chain joins TRBV18 to TRBJ2-5, with D perhaps TRBD1 (6 bases). Trimming left V 3 bases short and J 1 base short, with 15 bases between. Germline-derived CDR1 and CDR2 are KGHSH and LQKENI. CDR3 length equals 16 residues. Written as DNA, the CDR3 is TGTGCCAGCTCACCTTATAGACAGGCCTCCCAAGAGACCCAGTACTTC. Its translation is CASSPYRQASQETQYF. Drawing the rest from reference TRBV18 and TRBJ2-5, the complete variable domain is NAGVMQNPRHLVRRRGQEARLRCSPMKGHSHVYWYRQLPEEGLKFMVYLQKENIIDESGMPKERFSAEFPKEGPSILRIQQVVRGDSAAYFCASSPYRQASQETQYFGPGTRLLVL.

The CDR3 region is CASSQGAGGSYNEQFF. The CDR3 DNA sequence: TGTGCCAGCAGCCAAGGAGCAGGGGGCTCCTACAATGAGCAGTTCTTC. The chain links TRBV14 to TRBJ2-1; 7 nucleotides match TRBD1. After removal of 1 base from V and 0 bases from J, the junction contained 3 bases not matched to a gene. There are 16 residues in the CDR3. Germline V gene lookup returns CDR1 SGHDN and CDR2 FVKESK. Combining the CDR3 with reference TRBV14 and TRBJ2-1 gives the whole variable domain EAGVTQFPSHSVIEKGQTVTLRCDPISGHDNLYWYRRVMGKEIKFLLHFVKESKQDESGMPNNRFLAERTGGTYSTLKVQPAELEDSGVYFCASSQGAGGSYNEQFFGPGTRLTVL.

The chain links TRBV7-2 to TRBJ2-7; TRBD2 matches 12 bases. The ends lost 5 bases at V and 2 bases at J; junction bases unmatched: 16. The germline gives CDR1 SGHTA, CDR2 FQGNSA. This CDR3 region has 19 residues. The DNA for the CDR3 is TGTGCCAGCAGCCCTCGGGCTAGCGGGAGGGCCGGGAAACCCTACGAGCAGTACTTC. It translates to CASSPRASGRAGKPYEQYF.

V and J are TRBV5-4 and TRBJ2-7; D is perhaps TRBD2 (6 bases). The germline V and J ends were trimmed by 0 bases and 3 bases, with 7 bases remaining between them. The CDR3 contains 13 residues. CDR1 SGHNT and CDR2 YYREEE come from the germline V gene (reference sequence). This chain's CDR3 is CASSLAGVYEQYF. The CDR3 DNA is TGTGCCAGCAGCTTGGCGGGGGTCTACGAGCAGTACTTC.

V is TRBV18 and J is TRBJ2-3; D gene ambiguous. This CDR3 comprises 19 residues. Germline V gene data show CDR1 as KGHSH and CDR2 as LQKENI. Trimming removed 0 bases from V and 2 bases from J, with 21 bases in between. CDR3 sequence (DNA): TGTGCCAGCTCACCACCGTTTGTGGGCCTCCGCGCCTCCACAGATACGCAGTATTTT. It yields the protein CASSPPFVGLRASTDTQYF.

V gene TRBV7-8 combines with J gene TRBJ1-2; 11 bases are shared with TRBD1. The CDR3 loop spans 16 amino acids. The germline gives CDR1 SGHVS, CDR2 FQNEAQ. V was clipped by 0 bases and J by 4 bases; unmatched bases: 4. CDR3 DNA: TGTGCCAGCAGCTTAGCCCGGACAGGGGGCAGCTATGGCTACACCTTC. Protein sequence: CASSLARTGGSYGYTF.

The chain recombines TRBV7-2 with TRBJ2-7, with 10 bases matching TRBD1. The CDR3 has 14 amino acids. Germline trimming cut 3 bases from V and 6 bases from J; bases unmatched to any gene: 5. Looked up from germline, CDR1 is SGHTA and CDR2 is FQGNSA. The CDR3 sequence: CASSFGQGGFEQYF. CDR3 DNA: TGTGCCAGCAGCTTCGGACAGGGGGGGTTCGAGCAGTACTTC.

This clone was recorded once. Mismatch with germline at one junction end may stem from a read error. Distinct nucleotide sequences in the sample also encode this CDR3. This sequence joins TRBV10-3 and TRBJ2-2; 9 bases are shared with TRBD1. Germline V CDR1 and CDR2: ENHRY, SYGVKD. This CDR3 is built from 17 residues. The CDR3, as DNA: TGTGCCATCAGCCGCGGGACAGGGCCAACGAATACCGGGGAGCTGTTTTTT. Translated, it gives CAISRGTGPTNTGELFF.

The chain recombines TRBV6-1 with TRBJ2-5; TRBD2 matches 10 bases. The length of the CDR3 is 13 residues. J was trimmed by 10 bases and V by 4 bases; bases with no gene match: 6. The germline V gene has CDR1 MNHNS and CDR2 SASEGT. In DNA form, the CDR3 reads TGTGCCAGCAGTGCCTCTAGCGGGAGTAACCAGTACTTC. Encoded protein: CASSASSGSNQYF.

The CDR3 nucleotides read TGCGCCAGCAGCTTGGGCGGCGGACAGGGGACAGATACGCAGTATTTT. Its protein is CASSLGGGQGTDTQYF. The chain recombines TRBV5-1 with TRBJ2-3; 9 nucleotides align to TRBD1. Germline CDR1 is SGHRS and CDR2 is YFSETQ. V was pared by 0 bases and J by 3 bases, with 5 bases of the junction left unmatched. The CDR3 runs 16 residues.

The chain employs TRBV15 and TRBJ2-1; 7 bases align to TRBD2. CDR3 length equals 15 residues. Trimming at V came to 0 bases and at J to 4 bases, leaving 3 bases not matched to a gene. Germline-derived CDR1 and CDR2 are LNHNV and YYDKDF (reference sequence). CDR3 nucleotides: TGTGCCACCAGCAGAGATCCTAGCGGATACAATGAGCAGTTCTTC. It is translated as CATSRDPSGYNEQFF.